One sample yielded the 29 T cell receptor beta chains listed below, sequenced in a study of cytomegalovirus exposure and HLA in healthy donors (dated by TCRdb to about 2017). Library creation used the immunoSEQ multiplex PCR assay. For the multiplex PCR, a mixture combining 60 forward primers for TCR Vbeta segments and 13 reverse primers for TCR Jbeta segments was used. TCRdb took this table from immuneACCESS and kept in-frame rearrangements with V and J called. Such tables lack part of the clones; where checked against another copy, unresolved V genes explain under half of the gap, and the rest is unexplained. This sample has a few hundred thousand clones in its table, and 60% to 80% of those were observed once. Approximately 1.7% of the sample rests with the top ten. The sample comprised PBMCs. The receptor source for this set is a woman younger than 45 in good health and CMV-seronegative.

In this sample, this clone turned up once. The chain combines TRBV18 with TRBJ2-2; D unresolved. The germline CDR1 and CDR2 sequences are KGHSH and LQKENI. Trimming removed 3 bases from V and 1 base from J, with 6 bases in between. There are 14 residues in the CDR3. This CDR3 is CASSPYKNTGELFF. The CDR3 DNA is TGTGCCAGCTCACCTTACAAGAACACCGGGGAGCTGTTTTTT.

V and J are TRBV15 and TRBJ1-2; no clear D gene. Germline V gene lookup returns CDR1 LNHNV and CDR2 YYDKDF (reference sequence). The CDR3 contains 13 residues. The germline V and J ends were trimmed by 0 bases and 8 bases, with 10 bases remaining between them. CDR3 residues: CATSRDPVRGYTF. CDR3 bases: TGTGCCACCAGCAGAGATCCCGTGAGGGGCTACACCTTC.

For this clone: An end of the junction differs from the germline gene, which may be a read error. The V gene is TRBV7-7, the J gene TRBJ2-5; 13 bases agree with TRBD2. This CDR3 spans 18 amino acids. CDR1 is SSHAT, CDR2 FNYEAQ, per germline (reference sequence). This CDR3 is CASSPLSGLAGDQETQYF. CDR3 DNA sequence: TGTGCTAGCAGCCCACTATCAGGACTAGCGGGGGATCAAGAGACCCAGTACTTC.

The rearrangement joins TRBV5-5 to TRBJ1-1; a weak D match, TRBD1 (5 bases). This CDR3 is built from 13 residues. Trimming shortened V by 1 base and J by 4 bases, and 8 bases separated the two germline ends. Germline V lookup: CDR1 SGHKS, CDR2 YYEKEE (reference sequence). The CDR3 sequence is CASSLRGGTEAFF. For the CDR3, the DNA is TGTGCCAGCAGCTTGCGCGGGGGCACTGAAGCTTTCTTT.

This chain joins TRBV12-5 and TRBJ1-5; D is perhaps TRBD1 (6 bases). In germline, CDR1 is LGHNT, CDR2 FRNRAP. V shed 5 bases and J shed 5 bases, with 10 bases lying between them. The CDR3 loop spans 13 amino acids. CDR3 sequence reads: CASGPDRYQPQHF. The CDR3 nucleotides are TGTGCTAGTGGTCCGGACAGATATCAGCCCCAGCATTTT.

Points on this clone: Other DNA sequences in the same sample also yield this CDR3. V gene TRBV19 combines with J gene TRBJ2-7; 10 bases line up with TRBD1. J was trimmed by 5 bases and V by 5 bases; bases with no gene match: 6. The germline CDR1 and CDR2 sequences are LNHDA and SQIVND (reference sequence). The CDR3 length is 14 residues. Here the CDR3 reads CASSPTGGRDEQYF. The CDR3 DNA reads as TGTGCCAGTAGTCCGACAGGGGGCCGCGACGAGCAGTACTTC.

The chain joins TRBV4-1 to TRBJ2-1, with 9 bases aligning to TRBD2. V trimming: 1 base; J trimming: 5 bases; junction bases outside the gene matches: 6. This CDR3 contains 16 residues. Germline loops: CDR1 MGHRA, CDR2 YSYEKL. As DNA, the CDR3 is TGCGCCAGCAGCCAAGCGTCACCTAGCGGGAACAATGAGCAGTTCTTC. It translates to CASSQASPSGNNEQFF.

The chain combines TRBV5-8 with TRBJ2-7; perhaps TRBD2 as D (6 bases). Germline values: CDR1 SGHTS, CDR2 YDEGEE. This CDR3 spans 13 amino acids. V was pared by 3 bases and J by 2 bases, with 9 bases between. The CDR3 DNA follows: TGTGCCAGCAGCTCCGGGAGTACCTACGAGCAGTACTTC. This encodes CASSSGSTYEQYF.

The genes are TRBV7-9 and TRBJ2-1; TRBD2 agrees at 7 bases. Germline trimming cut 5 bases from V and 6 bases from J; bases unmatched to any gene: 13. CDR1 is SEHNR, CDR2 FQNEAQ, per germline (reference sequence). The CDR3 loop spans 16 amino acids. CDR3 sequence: CASSPASGEGLNEQFF. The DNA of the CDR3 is TGTGCCAGCAGCCCTGCCTCGGGGGAGGGCCTCAATGAGCAGTTCTTC.

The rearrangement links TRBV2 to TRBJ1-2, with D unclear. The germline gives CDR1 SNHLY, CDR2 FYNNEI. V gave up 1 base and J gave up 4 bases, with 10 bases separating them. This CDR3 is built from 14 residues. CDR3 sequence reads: CASSEGVTVYGYTF. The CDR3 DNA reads TGTGCCAGCAGTGAAGGGGTCACAGTCTATGGCTACACCTTC. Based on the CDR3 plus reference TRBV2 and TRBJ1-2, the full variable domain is EPEVTQTPSHQVTQMGQEVILRCVPISNHLYFYWYRQILGQKVEFLVSFYNNEISEKSEIFDDQFSVERPDGSNFTLKIRSTKLEDSAMYFCASSEGVTVYGYTFGSGTRLTVV.

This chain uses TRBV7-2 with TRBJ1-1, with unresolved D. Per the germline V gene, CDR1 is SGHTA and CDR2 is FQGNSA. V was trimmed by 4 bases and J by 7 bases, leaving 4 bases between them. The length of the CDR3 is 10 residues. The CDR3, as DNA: TGTGCCAGCAGCTCGGGTGAAGCTTTCTTT. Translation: CASSSGEAFF.

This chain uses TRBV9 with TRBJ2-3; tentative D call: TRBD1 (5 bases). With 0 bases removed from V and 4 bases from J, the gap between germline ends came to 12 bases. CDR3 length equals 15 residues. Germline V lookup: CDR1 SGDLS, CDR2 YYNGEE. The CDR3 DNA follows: TGTGCCAGCAGCGTAGGCCCCCAGGGTGCAGATACGCAGTATTTT. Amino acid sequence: CASSVGPQGADTQYF.

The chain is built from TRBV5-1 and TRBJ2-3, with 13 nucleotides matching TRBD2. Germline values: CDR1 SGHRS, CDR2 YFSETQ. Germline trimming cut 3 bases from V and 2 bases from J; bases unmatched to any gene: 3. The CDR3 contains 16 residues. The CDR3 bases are TGCGCCAGCAGCTGGGGACTAGCGGGGTACACAGATACGCAGTATTTT. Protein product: CASSWGLAGYTDTQYF.

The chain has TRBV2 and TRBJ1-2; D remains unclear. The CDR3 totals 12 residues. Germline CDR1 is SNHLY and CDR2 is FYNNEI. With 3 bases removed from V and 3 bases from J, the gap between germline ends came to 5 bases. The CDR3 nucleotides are TGTGCCAGCAGTGACAGTGACTATGGCTACACCTTC. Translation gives CASSDSDYGYTF.

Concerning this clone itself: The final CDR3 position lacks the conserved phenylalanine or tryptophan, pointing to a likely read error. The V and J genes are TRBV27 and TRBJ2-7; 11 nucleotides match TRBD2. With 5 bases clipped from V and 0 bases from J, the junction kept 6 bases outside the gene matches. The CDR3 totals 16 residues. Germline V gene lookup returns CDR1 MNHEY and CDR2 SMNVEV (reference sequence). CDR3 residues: CASSDGTSGLSYEQYL. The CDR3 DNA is TGTGCCAGCAGTGACGGGACTAGCGGCCTCTCCTACGAGCAGTACCTC.

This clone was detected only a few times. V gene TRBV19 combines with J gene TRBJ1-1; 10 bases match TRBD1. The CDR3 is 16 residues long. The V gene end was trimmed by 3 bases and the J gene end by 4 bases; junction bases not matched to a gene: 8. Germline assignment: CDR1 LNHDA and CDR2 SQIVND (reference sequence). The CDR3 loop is CASSIRGTGALTEAFF. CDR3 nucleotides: TGTGCCAGTAGTATTCGCGGGACAGGGGCCCTCACTGAAGCTTTCTTT.

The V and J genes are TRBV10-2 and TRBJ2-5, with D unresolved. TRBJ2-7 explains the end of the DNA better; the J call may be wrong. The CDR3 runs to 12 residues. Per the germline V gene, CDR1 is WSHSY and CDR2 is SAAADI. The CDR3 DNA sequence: TGCGCCAGCAGTGAGCCGCGCTACGAGCAGTACTTC. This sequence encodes CASSEPRYEQYF.

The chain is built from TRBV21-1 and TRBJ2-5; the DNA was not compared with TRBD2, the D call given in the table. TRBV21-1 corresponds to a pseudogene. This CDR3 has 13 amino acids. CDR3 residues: CASSVEGGMLQYF. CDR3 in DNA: TGTGCCAGCTCGGTAGAGGGGGGGATGTTGCAGTACTTC.

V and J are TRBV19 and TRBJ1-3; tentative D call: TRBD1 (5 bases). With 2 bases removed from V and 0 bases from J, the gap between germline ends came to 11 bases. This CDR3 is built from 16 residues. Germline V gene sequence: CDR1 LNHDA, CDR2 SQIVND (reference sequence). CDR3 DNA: TGTGCCAGTAGTATATTACAGGCACGCTCTGGAAACACCATATATTTT. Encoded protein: CASSILQARSGNTIYF.

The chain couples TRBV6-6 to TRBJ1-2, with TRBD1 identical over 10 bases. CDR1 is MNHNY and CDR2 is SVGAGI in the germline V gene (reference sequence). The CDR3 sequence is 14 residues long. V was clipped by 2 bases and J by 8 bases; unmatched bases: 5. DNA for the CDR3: TGTGCCAGCAGTTACCGGGACAGGGGTTACGGCTACACCTTC. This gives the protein CASSYRDRGYGYTF.

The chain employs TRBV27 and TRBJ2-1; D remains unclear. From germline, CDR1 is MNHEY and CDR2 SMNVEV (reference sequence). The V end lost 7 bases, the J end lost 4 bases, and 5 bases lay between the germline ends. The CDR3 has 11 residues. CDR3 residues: CASNQYNEQFF. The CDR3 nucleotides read TGTGCCAGCAACCAGTACAATGAGCAGTTCTTC.

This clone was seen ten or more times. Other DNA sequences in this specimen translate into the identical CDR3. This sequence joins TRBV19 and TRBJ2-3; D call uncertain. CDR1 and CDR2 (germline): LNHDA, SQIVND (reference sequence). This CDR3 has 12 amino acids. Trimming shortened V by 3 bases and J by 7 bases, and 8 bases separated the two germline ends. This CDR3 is CASSIDSYTQYF. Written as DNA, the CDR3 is TGTGCCAGTAGTATTGACTCCTATACGCAGTATTTT.

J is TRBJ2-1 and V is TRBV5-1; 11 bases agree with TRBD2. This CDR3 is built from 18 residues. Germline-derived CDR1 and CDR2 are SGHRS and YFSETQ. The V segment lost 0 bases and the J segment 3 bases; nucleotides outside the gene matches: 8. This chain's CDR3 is CASSLEASGGSLYNEQFF. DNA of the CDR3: TGCGCCAGCAGCTTGGAGGCTAGCGGGGGGTCTCTCTACAATGAGCAGTTCTTC.

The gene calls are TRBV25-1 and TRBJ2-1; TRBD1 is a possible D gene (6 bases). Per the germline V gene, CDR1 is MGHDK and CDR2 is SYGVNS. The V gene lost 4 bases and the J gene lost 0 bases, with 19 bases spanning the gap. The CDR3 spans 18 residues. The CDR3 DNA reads TGTGCCAGCAGTGGATACCACCACCGGGACAACTCCTACAATGAGCAGTTCTTC. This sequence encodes CASSGYHHRDNSYNEQFF.

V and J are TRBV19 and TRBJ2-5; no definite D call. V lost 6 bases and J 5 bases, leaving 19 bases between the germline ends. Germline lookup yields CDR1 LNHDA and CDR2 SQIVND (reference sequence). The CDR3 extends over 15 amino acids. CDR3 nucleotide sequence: TGTGCCAGTAGCCACCCCCGGCAGGCCGAGGAGACCCAGTACTTC. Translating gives CASSHPRQAEETQYF.

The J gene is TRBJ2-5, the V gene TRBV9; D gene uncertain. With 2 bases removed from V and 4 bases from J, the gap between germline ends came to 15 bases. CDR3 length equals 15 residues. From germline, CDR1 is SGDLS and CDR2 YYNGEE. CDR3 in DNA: TGTGCCAGCAGCGTTGGCACAGTTTCTTTAGAGACCCAGTACTTC. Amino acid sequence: CASSVGTVSLETQYF.

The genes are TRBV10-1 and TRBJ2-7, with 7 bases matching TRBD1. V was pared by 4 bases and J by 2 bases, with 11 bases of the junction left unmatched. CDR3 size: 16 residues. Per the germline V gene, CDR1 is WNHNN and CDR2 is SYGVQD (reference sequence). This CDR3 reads CASSGAGTDGTYEQYF. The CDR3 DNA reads TGCGCCAGCAGTGGAGCCGGGACAGATGGAACCTACGAGCAGTACTTC.

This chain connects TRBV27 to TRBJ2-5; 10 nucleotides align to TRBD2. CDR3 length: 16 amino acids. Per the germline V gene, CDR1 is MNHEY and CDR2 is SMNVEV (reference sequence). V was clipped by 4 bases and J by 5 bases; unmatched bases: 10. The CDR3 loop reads CASSSTSGAGGETQYF. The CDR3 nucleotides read TGTGCCAGCAGTTCCACTAGCGGGGCCGGTGGGGAGACCCAGTACTTC.

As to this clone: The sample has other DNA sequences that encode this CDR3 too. The CDR3 protein is CAWSVQGDQPQHF. DNA for the CDR3: TGTGCCTGGAGTGTACAGGGGGACCAGCCCCAGCATTTT. The V and J genes are TRBV30 and TRBJ1-5; TRBD1 agrees at 8 bases. The CDR3 has 13 amino acids. The germline V gene has CDR1 GTSNPN and CDR2 SVGIG (reference sequence). Trimming cost V 0 bases and J 7 bases; bases outside gene matches: 2.